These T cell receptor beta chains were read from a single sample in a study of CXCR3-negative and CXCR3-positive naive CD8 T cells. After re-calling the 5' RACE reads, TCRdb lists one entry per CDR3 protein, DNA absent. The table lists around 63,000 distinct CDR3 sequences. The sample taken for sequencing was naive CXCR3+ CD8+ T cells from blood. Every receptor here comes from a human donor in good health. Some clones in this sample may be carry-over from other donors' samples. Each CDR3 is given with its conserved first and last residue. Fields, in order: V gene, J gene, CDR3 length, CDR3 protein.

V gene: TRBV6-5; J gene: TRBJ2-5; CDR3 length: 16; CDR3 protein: CASSELDRALQETQYF
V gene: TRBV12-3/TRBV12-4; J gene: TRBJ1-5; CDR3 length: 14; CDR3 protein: CASSSDYSNQPQHF
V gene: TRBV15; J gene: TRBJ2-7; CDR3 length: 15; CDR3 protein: CATSSRPFSSYEQYF
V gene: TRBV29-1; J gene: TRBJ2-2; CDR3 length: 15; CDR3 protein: CSVTGGSANTGELFF
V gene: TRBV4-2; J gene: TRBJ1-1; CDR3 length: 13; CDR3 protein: CASRGQPNTEAFF
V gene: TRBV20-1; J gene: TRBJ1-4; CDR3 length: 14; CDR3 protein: CSARDGNPNEKLFF
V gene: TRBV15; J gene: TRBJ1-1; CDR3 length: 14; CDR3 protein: CALGRTGGYTEAFF
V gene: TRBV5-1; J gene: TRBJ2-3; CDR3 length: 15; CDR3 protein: CASSFGRGVADTQYF
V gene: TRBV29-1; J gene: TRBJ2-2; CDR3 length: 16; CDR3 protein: CSVEDYNQTNTGELFF
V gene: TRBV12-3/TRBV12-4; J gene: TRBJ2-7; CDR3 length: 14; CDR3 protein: CASRHLIVPYEQYF
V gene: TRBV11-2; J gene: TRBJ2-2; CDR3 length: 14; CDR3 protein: CASSLDPGGGELFF
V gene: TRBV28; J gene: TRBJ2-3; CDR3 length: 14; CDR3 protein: CASSSPGGADTQYF
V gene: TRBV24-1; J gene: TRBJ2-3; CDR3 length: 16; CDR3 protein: CATSDRQGARTDTQYF
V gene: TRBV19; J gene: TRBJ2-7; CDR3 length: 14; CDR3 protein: CASSFGTDAYEQYF
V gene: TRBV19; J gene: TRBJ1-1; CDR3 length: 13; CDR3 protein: CASSIYVRTEAFF
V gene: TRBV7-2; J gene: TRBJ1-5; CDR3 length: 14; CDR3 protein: CASSSPTGNQPQHF
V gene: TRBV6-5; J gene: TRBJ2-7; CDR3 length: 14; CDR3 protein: CASSSGQGLYEQYF
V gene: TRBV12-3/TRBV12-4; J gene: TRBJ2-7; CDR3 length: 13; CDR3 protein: CASSYGRTYEQYF
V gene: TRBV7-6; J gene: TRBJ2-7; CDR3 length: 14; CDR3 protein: CASSQDREAYEQYF
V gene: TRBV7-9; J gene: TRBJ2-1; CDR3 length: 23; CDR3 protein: CASSLSYSGGLAGGPVSRSEQFF
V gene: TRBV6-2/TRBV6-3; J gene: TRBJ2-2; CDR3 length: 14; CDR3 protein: CASSYPGATGELFF
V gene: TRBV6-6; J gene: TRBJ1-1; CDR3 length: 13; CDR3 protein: CANTAGARTEAFF
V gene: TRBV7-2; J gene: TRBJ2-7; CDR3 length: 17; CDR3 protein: CASSATPQRLSFYEQYF
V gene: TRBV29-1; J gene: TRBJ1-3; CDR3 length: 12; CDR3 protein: CSVWARENTIYF
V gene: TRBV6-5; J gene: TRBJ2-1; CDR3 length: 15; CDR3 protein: CASSSGRLEYNEQFF
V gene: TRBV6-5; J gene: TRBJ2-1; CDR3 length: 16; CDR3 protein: CASSFGLAGGYNEQFF
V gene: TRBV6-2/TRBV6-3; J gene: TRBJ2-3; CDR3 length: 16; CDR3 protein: CASSFRQGESTDTQYF
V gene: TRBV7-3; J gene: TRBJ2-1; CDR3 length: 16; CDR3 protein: CASSLSGSGGLNEQFF
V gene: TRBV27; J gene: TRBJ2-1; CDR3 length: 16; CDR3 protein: CASSLNLDRAYNEQFF
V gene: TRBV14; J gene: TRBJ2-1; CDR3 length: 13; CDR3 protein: CASSSGSYNEQFF
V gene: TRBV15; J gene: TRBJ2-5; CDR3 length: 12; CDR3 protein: CATSRVGETQYF
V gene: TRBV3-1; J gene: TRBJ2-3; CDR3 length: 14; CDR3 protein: CASSLTGTQDTQYF
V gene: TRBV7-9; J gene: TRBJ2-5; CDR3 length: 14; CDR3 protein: CASSWIGRAETQYF
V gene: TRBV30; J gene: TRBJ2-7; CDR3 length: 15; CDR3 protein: CAWSVLAWQNYEQYF
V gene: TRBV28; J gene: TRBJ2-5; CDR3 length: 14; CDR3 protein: CASSPQGYQETQYF
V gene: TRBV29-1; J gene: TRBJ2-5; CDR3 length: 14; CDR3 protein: CSVEWRDGQETQYF
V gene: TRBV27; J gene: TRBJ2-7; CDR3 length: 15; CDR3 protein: CASSLSVTGAYEQYF
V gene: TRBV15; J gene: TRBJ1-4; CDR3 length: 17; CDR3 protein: CATSRGETGPTNEKLFF
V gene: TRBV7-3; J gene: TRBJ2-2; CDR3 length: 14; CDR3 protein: CASCQGVGAGELFF
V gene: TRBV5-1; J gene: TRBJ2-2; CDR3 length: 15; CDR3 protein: CASSLQMANTGELFF
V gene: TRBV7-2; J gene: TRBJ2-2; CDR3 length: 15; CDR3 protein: CASSPWTVNTGELFF